One TCR beta chain is described in this entry. The authors isolated at least 6 million PBMCs per sample. V was shortened by 5 bases and J by 1 base, with 14 bases between the two germline ends. The germline V gene has CDR1 MGHDK and CDR2 SYGVNS. The CDR3 spans 15 residues. The use of a sample-barcoded 5' primer and a J-beta primer mix characterized a second PCR of roughly 7 to 12 cycles. TCRdb re-analysed the 5' RACE reads in MiXCR, keeping a single row per CDR3 protein. The sample carries around 2 million distinct CDR3 sequences, approximately 40% recorded once. The data are from a study of blood T cells in healthy people across ages.

The sequence was obtained from a human donor in good health. What was sequenced was blood. The rearrangement joins TRBV25-1 to TRBJ1-1; D is uncertain. The CDR3 region is CASSLQYTPNTEAFF. CDR3 in DNA: TGTGCCAGCAGTCTCCAATACACTCCGAACACTGAAGCTTTCTTT. Looking up the rest from reference TRBV25-1 and TRBJ1-1 gives the full variable domain: EADIYQTPRYLVIGTGKKITLECSQTMGHDKMYWYQQDPGMELHLIHYSYGVNSTEKGDLSSESTVSRIRTEHFPLTLESARPSHTSQYLCASSLQYTPNTEAFFGQGTRLTVV.